Ten or more counts support the clone carrying this T cell receptor (beta chain). Its matching antigen is unknown. Germline CDR1 and CDR2: SGHRS and YFSETQ. CDR3 length: 13 amino acids. Trimming pared 4 bases from V and 3 bases from J, leaving 8 bases between. Uncontrolled infection, other autoimmune disease, pregnancy or lactation disqualified patients from enrolment. Isolation of PBMCs was performed on roughly 9 ml fresh peripheral blood. These data belong to a study of T cells in Graves' hyperthyroidism and ophthalmopathy. Whole-study findings and limits: Before onset, by a median of approximately 6.8 months, the model predicted ophthalmopathy.

RNA transcripts gave rise to amplified TCR beta CDR3 regions. A first-round RT-PCR of the TCR CDR3 used the HTBI primer set. TCRdb ran MiXCR on the multiplex PCR reads and lists one entry per CDR3 protein. The data contain more than 300,000 distinct CDR3 sequences, about 18% of them singletons. The receptor was isolated from a man aged 18-30 years with Graves' ophthalmopathy. Sequenced sample: blood. This chain links TRBV5-1 with TRBJ1-5; D remains unclear. In DNA form, the CDR3 reads TGCGCCAGCAGCCATACGCCCAATCAGCCCCAGCATTTT. This sequence encodes CASSHTPNQPQHF.